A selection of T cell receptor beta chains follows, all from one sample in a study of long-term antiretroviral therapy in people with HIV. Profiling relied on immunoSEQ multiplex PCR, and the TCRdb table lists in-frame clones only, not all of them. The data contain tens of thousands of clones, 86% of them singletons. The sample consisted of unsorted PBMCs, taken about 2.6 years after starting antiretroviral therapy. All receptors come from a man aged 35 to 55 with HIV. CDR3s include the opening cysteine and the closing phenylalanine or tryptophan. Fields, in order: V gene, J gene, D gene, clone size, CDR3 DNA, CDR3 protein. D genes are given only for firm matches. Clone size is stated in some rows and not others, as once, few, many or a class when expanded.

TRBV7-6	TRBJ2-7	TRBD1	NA	TGTGCCAGCAGCTTCCCAGGGGGTGAGCAGTACTTC	CASSFPGGEQYF
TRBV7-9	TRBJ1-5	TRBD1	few	TGTGCCAGCAGCGGAACAGGGGACTATAGCAATCAGCCCCAGCATTTT	CASSGTGDYSNQPQHF
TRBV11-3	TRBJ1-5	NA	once	TGTGCCCCCCTACAAAACGACAGGAGCAATCAGCCCCAGCATTTT	CAPLQNDRSNQPQHF
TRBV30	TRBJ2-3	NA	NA	TGTGCCTTCCGGGACCCCACAGATACGCAGTATTTT	CAFRDPTDTQYF
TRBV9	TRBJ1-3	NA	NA	TGTGCCAGCAGCGTTGGCTACTCTGGAAACACCATATATTTT	CASSVGYSGNTIYF
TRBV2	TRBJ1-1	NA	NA	TGTGCCAGCACTGGACAGACGGACACTGAAGCTTTCTTT	CASTGQTDTEAFF
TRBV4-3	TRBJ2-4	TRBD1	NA	TGCGCCAGCAGCGAACGCCCCCCTGTAGGGGGCGGATCCAAAAACATTCAGTACTTC	CASSERPPVGGGSKNIQYF
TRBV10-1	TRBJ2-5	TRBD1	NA	TGCGCCAGCAGTGAAGTTGGGTCAGGGGGCGCAAAGACCCAGTACTTC	CASSEVGSGGAKTQYF
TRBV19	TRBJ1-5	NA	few	TGTGCCAGTAAAAAGAGAAATCAGCCCCAGCATTTT	CASKKRNQPQHF
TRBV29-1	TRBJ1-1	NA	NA	TGCAGCGTCCGGTTAATGAACACTGAAGCTTTCTTT	CSVRLMNTEAFF
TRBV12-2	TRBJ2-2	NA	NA	TGTGCAAGTCGCTTAGCAGGTAGCGGGGGCCCCACCGGGGAGCTGTTTTTT	CASRLAGSGGPTGELFF
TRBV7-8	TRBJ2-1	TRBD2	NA	TGTGCCAGCAGTTCCCCGGACGGACTAGCGGTCATCAATGAGCAGTTCTTC	CASSSPDGLAVINEQFF
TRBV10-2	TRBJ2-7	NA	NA	TGCGCCAGTGCTTCTTGGGCGTCCTACGAGCAGTACTTC	CASASWASYEQYF
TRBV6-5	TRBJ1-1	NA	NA	TGTGCCAGCAGCCGACAGGCGGGCGAAGCTTTCTTT	CASSRQAGEAFF
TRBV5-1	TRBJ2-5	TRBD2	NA	TGCGCCAGCAGCACAGGGACTAGCGGGACAGGGACCCAGTACTTC	CASSTGTSGTGTQYF
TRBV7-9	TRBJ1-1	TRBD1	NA	TGTGCCAGCTACCCGACAGGGTATACTGAAGCTTTCTTT	CASYPTGYTEAFF
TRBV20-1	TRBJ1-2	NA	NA	TGCAGTGCTACCGGGGGATATGGCTACACCTTC	CSATGGYGYTF
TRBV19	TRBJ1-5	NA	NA	TGTGCCAGTAGTATCAGGGGCAATCAGCCCCAGCATTTT	CASSIRGNQPQHF
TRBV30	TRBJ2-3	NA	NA	TGTGCCGCCAAGAGGGCTAGCACAGATACGCAGTATTTT	CAAKRASTDTQYF
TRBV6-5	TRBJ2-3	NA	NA	TGTGCCATCGCAAGGACCGTAAGCACAGATACGCAGTATTTT	CAIARTVSTDTQYF
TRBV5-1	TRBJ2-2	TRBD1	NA	TGCGCCAGCAGCTTGGACGTGGCGACAGGGGCCACCGGGGAGCTGTTTTTT	CASSLDVATGATGELFF
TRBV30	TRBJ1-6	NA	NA	TGTGCCTGGCGCCACCCGGGGTATAATTCACCCCTCCACTTT	CAWRHPGYNSPLHF
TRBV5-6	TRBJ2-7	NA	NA	TGTGCCAGCAGCTCCTCCGGGTGGGGACGATTCTACGAGCAGTACTTC	CASSSSGWGRFYEQYF
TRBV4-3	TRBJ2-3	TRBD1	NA	TGCGCCAGCAGCCAAGATTCCAACAGGGGAGATACGCAGTATTTT	CASSQDSNRGDTQYF
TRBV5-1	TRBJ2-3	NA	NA	TGCGCCAGCAGCTTGGTTCGAGGAGATACGCAGTATTTT	CASSLVRGDTQYF
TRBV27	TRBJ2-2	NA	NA	TGTGCCAGCAGTCCGCTTGTCACCGGGGAGCTGTTTTTT	CASSPLVTGELFF
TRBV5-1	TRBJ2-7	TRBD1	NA	TGCGCCAGCAGTTCCGGGACAGGGGTATACGAGCAGTACTTC	CASSSGTGVYEQYF
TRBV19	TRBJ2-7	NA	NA	TGTGCCAGTAGTATAGATCACGCCAGAGCCTACGAGCAGTACTTC	CASSIDHARAYEQYF
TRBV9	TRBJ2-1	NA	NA	TGTGCCAGCAGCGTAGAGGTCCCGTATCATGAGCAGTTCTTC	CASSVEVPYHEQFF
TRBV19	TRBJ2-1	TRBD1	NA	TGTGCCAGTAGTACAGGGGGCATTGAGCAGTTCTTC	CASSTGGIEQFF
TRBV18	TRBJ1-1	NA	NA	TGTGCCAGCTCGCTGGGACAAGCAAACCGAGAAGCTTTCTTT	CASSLGQANREAFF
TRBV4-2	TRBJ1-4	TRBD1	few	TGTGCCAGCAGCCGAGCTTTAAGGGGACAGCCTGCAACTAATGAAAAACTGTTTTTT	CASSRALRGQPATNEKLFF
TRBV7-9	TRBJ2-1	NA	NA	TGTGCCAGCAGCCCCGACCTTTACAATGAGCAGTTCTTC	CASSPDLYNEQFF
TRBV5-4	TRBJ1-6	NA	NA	TGTGCCAGCACTCCCGACTTGAAGTCACCCCTCCACTTT	CASTPDLKSPLHF
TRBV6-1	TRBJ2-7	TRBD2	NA	TGTGCCACCGTGGCTAGCGGGTTGTACGAGCAGTACTTC	CATVASGLYEQYF
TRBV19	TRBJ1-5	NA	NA	TGTGCCAGTAGTATAGTTGACCAGCCCCAGCATTTT	CASSIVDQPQHF
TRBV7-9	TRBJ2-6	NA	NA	TGTGCCAGCAGCGCCAGGGGTACCTCTGGGGCCAACGTCCTGACTTTC	CASSARGTSGANVLTF
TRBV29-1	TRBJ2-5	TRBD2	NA	TGCAGCGTTCCGACTAGCGGGGGGGGAACCCAGTACTTC	CSVPTSGGGTQYF
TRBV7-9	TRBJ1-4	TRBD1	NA	TGTGCCAGCAGCGTCGGGACAGGGGAAACGAATGAAAAACTGTTTTTT	CASSVGTGETNEKLFF
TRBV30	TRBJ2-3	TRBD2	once	TGTGCCTGGGAGAACCGACTAGCCCCAGATACGCAGTATTTT	CAWENRLAPDTQYF
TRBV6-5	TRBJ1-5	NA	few	TGTGCCAGCAGTTACTCCACTTCCCAGCCCCAGCATTTT	CASSYSTSQPQHF
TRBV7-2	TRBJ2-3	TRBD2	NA	TGTGCCAGCAGCTCAGGGACTACTGATACGCAGTATTTT	CASSSGTTDTQYF
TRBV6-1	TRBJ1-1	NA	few	TGTGCCAGCAGCGAAAGGTCATCTAGGGCCATGAACACTGAAGCTTTCTTT	CASSERSSRAMNTEAFF
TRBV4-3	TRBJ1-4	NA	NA	TGCGCCAGCAGCCAAGATCGGACAGCCTATAATGAAAAACTGTTTTTT	CASSQDRTAYNEKLFF
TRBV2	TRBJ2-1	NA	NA	TGTGCCAGCAGTGGATATGAGCAGTTCTTC	CASSGYEQFF
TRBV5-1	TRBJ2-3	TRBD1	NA	TGCGCCAGCAGCTTGGACAGGGGGACCACAGATACGCAGTATTTT	CASSLDRGTTDTQYF
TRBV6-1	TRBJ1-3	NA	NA	TGTGCCAGCAGTGAAGGGCAGGGCTCTGGAAACACCATATATTTT	CASSEGQGSGNTIYF
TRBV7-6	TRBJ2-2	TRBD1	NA	TGTGCCAGCAGCCTTATTTGGACAGGGACCACCGGGGAGCTGTTTTTT	CASSLIWTGTTGELFF
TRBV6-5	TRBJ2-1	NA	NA	TGTGCCAGCATGGGCGGGACCTACAATGAGCAGTTCTTC	CASMGGTYNEQFF
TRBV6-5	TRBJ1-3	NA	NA	TGTGCCAGCAGTTACGATGGGGTCCTAGGAAACACCATATATTTT	CASSYDGVLGNTIYF
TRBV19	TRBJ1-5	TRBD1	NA	TGTGCCAGTACCCTGGAGAGGGGGCTTTCTCAGCCCCAGCATTTT	CASTLERGLSQPQHF
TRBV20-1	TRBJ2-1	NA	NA	TGCAGTGCTCCCGCAAGAGGTGAGCAGTTCTTC	CSAPARGEQFF
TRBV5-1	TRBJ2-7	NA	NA	TGCGCCAGCAGCTTGGCGGGAGAGAACGAGCAGTACTTC	CASSLAGENEQYF
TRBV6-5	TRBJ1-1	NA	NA	TGTGCCAGCAGTTTACCCGGGAGTATGAACACTGAAGCTTTCTTT	CASSLPGSMNTEAFF
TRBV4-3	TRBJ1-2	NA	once	TGCGCCAGCAGCCAGACCCGCGGCTCTGGACGTGAGATAAGCTATGGCTACACCTTC	CASSQTRGSGREISYGYTF
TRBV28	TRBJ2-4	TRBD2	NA	TGTGCCAGCAGTTACACTAGCGGGGTGCCTTCTCTTCAGTACTTC	CASSYTSGVPSLQYF